The 20 T cell receptor beta chains in this list originate from one sample, sequenced in a study of OX40 agonist ivuxolimab in advanced cancers. Method: immunoSEQ multiplex PCR; TCRdb's copy keeps in-frame clones and lacks some. The sample carries more than 45,000 clones, approximately 90% recorded once. The source material was CD4+ or CD8+ T cells sorted from blood, sampled in a trial of the OX40 agonist ivuxolimab. The origin of the receptors is an adult with an advanced solid tumor such as melanoma, head and neck, liver or kidney cancer.

This clone appeared a single time. V gene TRBV5-1 combines with J gene TRBJ2-1; no definite D call. The CDR3 has 14 amino acids. CDR1 SGHRS and CDR2 YFSETQ come from the germline V gene. V was cut by 0 bases and J by 1 base, with 5 bases left in between. For the CDR3, the DNA is TGCGCCAGCAGCTTGGCCGGGTCCTACAATGAGCAGTTCTTC. Its translation is CASSLAGSYNEQFF.

The chain couples TRBV19 to TRBJ2-2; no reliable D call. The CDR3 has 13 residues. Germline V gene sequence: CDR1 LNHDA, CDR2 SQIVND (reference sequence). Trimming cost V 4 bases and J 6 bases, with 9 bases left between them. The CDR3 loop reads CASSSPEPGELFF. The CDR3, as DNA: TGTGCCAGTAGTAGCCCGGAACCCGGGGAGCTGTTTTTT.

This rearrangement joins TRBV6-1 to TRBJ2-5, with TRBD2 identical over 7 bases. With V trimmed by 10 bases and J by 1 base, 6 bases remained unmatched. Looked up from germline, CDR1 is MNHNS and CDR2 is SASEGT. The CDR3 has 13 residues. CDR3 residues: CAIGASGQETQYF. The CDR3 DNA reads as TGTGCCATCGGGGCTAGCGGCCAAGAGACCCAGTACTTC.

The chain combines TRBV6-6 with TRBJ2-7; tentatively, D is TRBD1 (6 bases). V was trimmed by 0 bases and J by 0 bases, leaving 6 bases between them. Germline V lookup: CDR1 MNHNY, CDR2 SVGAGI (reference sequence). This CDR3 spans 14 amino acids. The CDR3, as DNA: TGTGCCAGCAGTTACTCGGACAGCTCCTACGAGCAGTACGTC. Encoded protein: CASSYSDSSYEQYV.

CDR3 amino acids: CASSPHRAEHSQHF. CDR3 bases: TGTGCCAGCAGTCCTCACAGGGCGGAGCACTCCCAGCATTTT. The chain combines TRBV27 with TRBJ1-5; tentatively, D is TRBD1 (6 bases). Germline V CDR1 and CDR2: MNHEY, SMNVEV (reference sequence). V lost 5 bases and J lost 11, with 19 bases in between. This CDR3 region has 14 residues.

This chain uses TRBV6-1 with TRBJ1-1; D is possibly TRBD1 (5 bases). This CDR3 comprises 14 residues. The V end was cut by 2 bases, the J end by 5 bases, with 12 bases between. Germline CDR1 and CDR2: MNHNS and SASEGT. The chain's CDR3 is CASSEIEGVTEAFF. The DNA of the CDR3 is TGTGCCAGCAGTGAAATAGAAGGGGTAACTGAAGCTTTCTTT.

The gene calls are TRBV29-1 and TRBJ1-2; TRBD1 aligns across 7 bases. The CDR3 is made up of 14 amino acids. V was pared by 6 bases and J by 8 bases, with 15 bases of the junction left unmatched. Per the germline V gene, CDR1 is SQVTM and CDR2 is ANQGSEA. The CDR3 here is CSVGDREGGWGYTF. The CDR3 bases are TGCAGCGTGGGTGACAGGGAAGGGGGCTGGGGCTACACCTTC.

This sequence joins TRBV5-1 and TRBJ2-1; TRBD2 matches 12 bases. Germline V CDR1 and CDR2: SGHRS, YFSETQ. This CDR3 comprises 18 residues. The V and J ends lost 2 bases and 1 base, in that order; junction bases with no gene match: 7. The CDR3 region is CASSFLAGGPLSYNEQFF. The CDR3 DNA follows: TGCGCCAGCAGCTTCCTAGCGGGAGGGCCATTGTCCTACAATGAGCAGTTCTTC.

DNA of the CDR3: TGCGCCACCCTAACAGGATCCTACGAGCAGTACTTC. Translating it yields CATLTGSYEQYF. The rearrangement joins TRBV10-2 to TRBJ2-7; weak D call: TRBD1 (5 bases). This CDR3 region has 12 residues. The V end was cut by 10 bases, the J end by 1 base, with 11 bases between. Germline V gene sequence: CDR1 WSHSY, CDR2 SAAADI.

This rearrangement joins TRBV7-9 to TRBJ2-7, with unresolved D. Germline V gene data show CDR1 as SEHNR and CDR2 as FQNEAQ (reference sequence). V was trimmed by 3 bases and J by 6 bases, leaving 6 bases between them. The CDR3 has 11 amino acids. Here the CDR3 DNA reads TGTGCCAGCAGCTTGAACTTCGAGCAGTACTTC. This sequence encodes CASSLNFEQYF.

J is TRBJ2-3 and V is TRBV13; no definite D call. V lost 7 bases and J lost 8, with 28 bases in between. The CDR3 runs 17 residues. CDR1 is PRHDT, CDR2 FYEKMQ, per germline (reference sequence). CDR3 coding DNA: TGTGCCAGCACCCCAGAAGGCAGCGCTACAAGGTTGGGTACGCAGTATTTT. This translates into CASTPEGSATRLGTQYF.

This chain connects TRBV29-1 to TRBJ1-2; no clear D gene. The CDR3 contains 14 residues. V lost 6 bases and J lost 1, with 15 bases in between. Germline V gene sequence: CDR1 SQVTM, CDR2 ANQGSEA. This chain's CDR3 is CSVKPLRINYGYTF. The CDR3 DNA reads as TGCAGCGTAAAACCTCTCCGGATTAACTATGGCTACACCTTC.

In this sample, this clone turned up once. This sequence joins TRBV10-3 and TRBJ1-5, with D hard to call. CDR1 and CDR2 from the germline V gene are ENHRY and SYGVKD. CDR3 length: 16 amino acids. Trimming left V 0 bases short and J 7 bases short, with 16 bases between. CDR3 coding DNA: TGTGCCATCAGTGAGTCGACTCGGGATTCCCCCCAGCCCCAGCATTTT. Translating gives CAISESTRDSPQPQHF.

V gene TRBV11-2 combines with J gene TRBJ1-1; D possibly corresponds to TRBD1 (5 bases). Germline V lookup: CDR1 SGHAT, CDR2 FQNNGV. Trimming stripped 1 base from V and 9 bases from J, with 12 bases between. The CDR3 is made up of 13 amino acids. DNA for the CDR3: TGTGCCAGCAGCTTAGGCAGGGTGAATCAAGCTTTCTTT. Translating gives CASSLGRVNQAFF.

The chain employs TRBV19 and TRBJ2-2, with 9 bases lining up with TRBD2. The V segment lost 1 base and the J segment 1 base; nucleotides outside the gene matches: 4. Germline-derived CDR1 and CDR2 are LNHDA and SQIVND (reference sequence). The CDR3 length is 17 residues. The CDR3 DNA reads as TGTGCCAGTAGTATAGTCGGTAGCGGGAGGAACACCGGGGAGCTGTTTTTT. Translation: CASSIVGSGRNTGELFF.

The chain is built from TRBV27 and TRBJ2-1, with 12 bases aligning to TRBD2. The junction had 5 bases not matched to a gene; V was cut back by 6 bases and J by 5 bases. The CDR3 is 15 residues long. Looked up from germline, CDR1 is MNHEY and CDR2 is SMNVEV (reference sequence). The CDR3, as DNA: TGTGCCAGCAGCTCCGGGACTAGCGGGCACAATGAGCAGTTCTTC. Translated, it gives CASSSGTSGHNEQFF.

The chain has TRBV7-8 and TRBJ1-3; D is unclear. Between the trimmed V and J ends, which lost 2 bases and 7 bases, there was a span of 15 bases. Germline CDR1 reads SGHVS; CDR2 reads FQNEAQ. The CDR3 runs to 15 residues. The CDR3 is CASSLSAAAVNTIYF. The CDR3, as DNA: TGTGCCAGCAGCTTAAGTGCCGCGGCCGTGAACACCATATATTTT.

This rearrangement joins TRBV2 to TRBJ1-1; 9 bases match TRBD1. CDR3 size: 14 residues. Per the germline V gene, CDR1 is SNHLY and CDR2 is FYNNEI. J was trimmed by 3 bases and V by 7 bases; bases with no gene match: 6. CDR3 residues: CASTKGQGDTEAFF. DNA for the CDR3: TGTGCCAGCACCAAGGGACAGGGTGACACTGAAGCTTTCTTT.

The gene calls are TRBV30 and TRBJ2-7; D is unclear. The CDR3 runs to 12 residues. Deletions cut 0 bases from V and 0 bases from J, with 3 bases between. In germline, CDR1 is GTSNPN, CDR2 SVGIG (reference sequence). The CDR3 DNA reads TGTGCCTGGAGTGTAAGCTCCTACGAGCAGTACGTC. Protein sequence: CAWSVSSYEQYV.

This clone was counted a single time. The chain is built from TRBV4-2 and TRBJ2-1; no clear D gene. From germline, CDR1 is LGHNA and CDR2 YNFKEQ. The CDR3 is 16 residues long. The V end was cut by 0 bases, the J end by 0 bases, with 9 bases between. CDR3 region: CASSQEIMSSYNEQFF. In nucleotides, the CDR3 is TGTGCCAGCAGCCAAGAGATCATGAGCTCCTACAATGAGCAGTTCTTC.